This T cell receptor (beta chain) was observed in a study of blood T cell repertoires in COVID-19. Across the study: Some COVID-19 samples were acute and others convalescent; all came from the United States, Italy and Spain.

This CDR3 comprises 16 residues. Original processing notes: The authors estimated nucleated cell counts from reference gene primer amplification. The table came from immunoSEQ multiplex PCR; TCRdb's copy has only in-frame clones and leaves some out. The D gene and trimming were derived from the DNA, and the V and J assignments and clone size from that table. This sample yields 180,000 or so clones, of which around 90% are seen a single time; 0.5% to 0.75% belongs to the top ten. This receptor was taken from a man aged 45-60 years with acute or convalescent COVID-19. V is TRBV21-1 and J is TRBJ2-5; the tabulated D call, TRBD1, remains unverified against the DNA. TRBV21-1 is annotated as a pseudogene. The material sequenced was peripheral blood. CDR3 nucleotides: TGTGCCAGCAGCAAAGGGGTACAGGGCTTAGAAGAGACCCAGTACTTC. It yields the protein CASSKGVQGLEETQYF.